A selection of T cell receptor beta chains follows, all from one sample in a study of cytomegalovirus exposure and HLA in healthy donors. Only in-frame clones appear in the TCRdb table, and some are missing; sequencing was by immunoSEQ multiplex PCR. The table records around 130,000 clones, about 8.6% of them present only once. Sequencing input: PBMCs. The receptors were sampled from a woman aged 40-49 years in good health and CMV-seropositive. Each CDR3 is given with its conserved first and last residue. Each record gives: clone size, V gene, J gene, D gene, CDR3 DNA, CDR3 protein. A D gene is named only where the DNA matches it firmly. Clone size is shown for a subset of rows, as once, few, many or a class of expanded clone.

few,TRBV27,TRBJ2-7,-,TGTGCCAGCAGTTCCCCGACAAACGAGCAGTACTTC,CASSSPTNEQYF
-,TRBV6-1,TRBJ2-1,-,TGTGCCAGCAGTGAACAGGGTTTCGATGAGCAGTTCTTC,CASSEQGFDEQFF
few,TRBV10-3,TRBJ2-2,TRBD1,TGTGCCATCAGTCTACAGGGGGCGGTCACCGGGGAGCTGTTTTTT,CAISLQGAVTGELFF
-,TRBV10-3,TRBJ1-1,-,TGTGCCATCAGGGACAGCCTGAACACTGAAGCTTTCTTT,CAIRDSLNTEAFF
few,TRBV5-1,TRBJ1-1,TRBD1,TGCGCCAGCAAGGAGGGACAGGGGGCTTCTCACACTGAAGCTTTCTTT,CASKEGQGASHTEAFF
few,TRBV2,TRBJ1-1,TRBD1,TGTGCCAGCAGCCTCCCGAGAGACGCAGGGGGCGAAGCTTTCTTT,CASSLPRDAGGEAFF
-,TRBV7-9,TRBJ2-7,TRBD1,TGTGCCAGCAGCTCCCCCGTACTCGACAGGGGGTTCTACGAGCAGTACTTC,CASSSPVLDRGFYEQYF
-,TRBV4-1,TRBJ1-5,-,TGCGCCAGCAGCCAGTTATCCGGGAGCAATCAGCCCCAGCATTTT,CASSQLSGSNQPQHF
-,TRBV27,TRBJ2-3,-,TGTGCCAGCAGTTTTTCTGCGCGGGATACGCAGTATTTT,CASSFSARDTQYF
once,TRBV2,TRBJ1-5,TRBD1,TGTGCCAGCAGTGCGACAGGGGGCTCTGGGCACCCCCAGCATTTT,CASSATGGSGHPQHF
few,TRBV18,TRBJ1-1,-,TGTGCCAGCTCATTGACAGATAACACTGAAGCTTTCTTT,CASSLTDNTEAFF
-,TRBV10-3,TRBJ1-2,-,TGTGCCATCAGTGAGTCGAACAGGGTCTATGGCTACACCTTC,CAISESNRVYGYTF
few,TRBV6-1,TRBJ1-4,TRBD1,TGTGCCAGCCTCGGCCGGGACAGGGGGCGAGAAAAACTGTTTTTT,CASLGRDRGREKLFF
few,TRBV5-1,TRBJ1-1,TRBD1,TGCGCCAGCAGCGGGTGGACAGGGGGGAACACTGAAGCTTTCTTT,CASSGWTGGNTEAFF
-,TRBV2,TRBJ1-1,TRBD1,TGTGCCAGCAGTAGAAACAGGGGCGCTGAAGCTTTCTTT,CASSRNRGAEAFF
-,TRBV15,TRBJ2-7,TRBD2,TGTGCCACCAGCGTCCGGACTAGCGGGCTCTACGAGCAGTACTTC,CATSVRTSGLYEQYF
-,TRBV10-2,TRBJ1-4,-,TGCGCCAGCAGTGATACCCAACCCGGGGAAAAACTGTTTTTT,CASSDTQPGEKLFF
-,TRBV11-2,TRBJ1-1,TRBD1,TGTGCCAGCAGCTTAGATCGGGACAGGGGCTCGGCTTTCTTT,CASSLDRDRGSAFF
-,TRBV6-6,TRBJ1-2,-,TGTGCCAGCAGTTACGAACAGAACTATGGCTACACCTTC,CASSYEQNYGYTF
-,TRBV20-1,TRBJ1-2,-,TGCAGTGCTAGCCTCTCCGGTGGCTACACCTTC,CSASLSGGYTF
-,TRBV9,TRBJ2-1,TRBD2,TGTGCCAGCAGCGTAGAGGTAGCGGGGGCCTACAATGAGCAGTTCTTC,CASSVEVAGAYNEQFF
few,TRBV19,TRBJ1-2,-,TGTGCCAGTGCGTCCCCTGGTGGCTACACCTTC,CASASPGGYTF
-,TRBV6-5,TRBJ2-7,-,TGTGCCAGCACCGCCTCCGCGGGGACCTACGAGCAGTACTTC,CASTASAGTYEQYF
few,TRBV2,TRBJ1-5,-,TGTGCCAGCAGGGGACTCGTCTATAGCAATCAGCCCCAGCATTTT,CASRGLVYSNQPQHF
few,TRBV13,TRBJ1-2,TRBD1,TGTGCCAGCAGCTTAGGGACAGGGCATGTGCTTGGCTACACCTTC,CASSLGTGHVLGYTF
-,TRBV27,TRBJ2-1,-,TGTGCCAGCAGTTCTCTGGGACATCGTGAGTTCTTC,CASSSLGHREFF
many,TRBV19,TRBJ2-7,-,TGTGCCAGTAGTTGGGGGCAGAGCTCCTACGAGCAGTACTTC,CASSWGQSSYEQYF
-,TRBV6-5,TRBJ1-5,TRBD1,TGTGCCAGCAGTCGACCCGGGACAGATCAGCCCCAGCATTTT,CASSRPGTDQPQHF
few,TRBV19,TRBJ2-3,TRBD1,TGTGCCAGTAGTATAGATCGGACAGGGGGCGCAGATACGCAGTATTTT,CASSIDRTGGADTQYF
-,TRBV10-3,TRBJ2-7,TRBD1,TGTGCCATCAGTGAGTCGAAGGGACAGGGCTACTTC,CAISESKGQGYF
few,TRBV5-1,TRBJ2-1,TRBD1,TGCGCCAGCAGCTTCGGGACCGGGACAGGGTGGCGTGAGCAGTTCTTC,CASSFGTGTGWREQFF
-,TRBV5-1,TRBJ2-3,TRBD2,TGCGCCAGCAGCACAAGCGGGGGGGTCACAGATACGCAGTATTTT,CASSTSGGVTDTQYF
few,TRBV11-2,TRBJ1-6,-,TGTGCCAGCAGCCCACACAGGGCTCTGGATTCACCCCTCCACTTT,CASSPHRALDSPLHF
few,TRBV7-3,TRBJ1-2,-,TGTGCCAGCAGCTTAAGCCGGGGGGGGAACTATGGCTACACCTTC,CASSLSRGGNYGYTF
-,TRBV19,TRBJ2-2,TRBD1,TGTGCCAGTAGTATGGACAGGGTAGGAACCGGGGAGCTGTTTTTT,CASSMDRVGTGELFF
few,TRBV5-1,TRBJ2-1,TRBD1,TGCGCCAGCAGCGTTGAGACAGGGGTCTACAATGAGCAGTTCTTC,CASSVETGVYNEQFF
-,TRBV5-1,TRBJ2-5,TRBD1,TGCGCCAGCAGCTTGGTAGAGGGACAGGAGACCCAGTACTTC,CASSLVEGQETQYF
few,TRBV5-1,TRBJ2-5,-,TGCGCCAGCAGCTATCGGCTAGCTAGAGAGACCCAGTACTTC,CASSYRLARETQYF
-,TRBV18,TRBJ2-7,-,TGTGCCAGCTCACCGGGGGACTGGTCCTACGAGCAGTACTTC,CASSPGDWSYEQYF
few,TRBV5-4,TRBJ1-2,-,TGTGCCAGCAACCCGGCGGGGGCCAACTATGGCTACACCTTC,CASNPAGANYGYTF
-,TRBV19,TRBJ1-5,-,TGTGCCAGTAGTGCCCAGGGGAAAAATCAGCCCCAGCATTTT,CASSAQGKNQPQHF
-,TRBV11-3,TRBJ2-1,-,TGTGCCAGCAGCCCCCAGGGCTGGGATGAGCAGTTCTTC,CASSPQGWDEQFF